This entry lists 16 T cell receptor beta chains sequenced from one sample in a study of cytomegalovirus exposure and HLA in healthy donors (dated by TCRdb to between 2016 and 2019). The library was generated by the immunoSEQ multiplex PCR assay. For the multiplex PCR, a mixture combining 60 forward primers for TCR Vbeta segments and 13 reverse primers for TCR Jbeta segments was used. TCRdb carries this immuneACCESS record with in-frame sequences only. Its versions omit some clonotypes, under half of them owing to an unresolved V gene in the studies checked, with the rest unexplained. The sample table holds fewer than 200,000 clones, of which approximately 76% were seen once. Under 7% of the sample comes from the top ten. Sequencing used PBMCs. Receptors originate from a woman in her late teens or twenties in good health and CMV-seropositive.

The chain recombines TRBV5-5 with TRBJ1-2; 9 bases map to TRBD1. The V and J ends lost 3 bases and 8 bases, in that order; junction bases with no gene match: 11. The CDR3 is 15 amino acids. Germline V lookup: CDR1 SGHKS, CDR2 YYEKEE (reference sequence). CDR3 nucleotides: TGTGCCAGCAGCTGGACAGGGGTCCCTTCCGAGGGCTACACCTTC. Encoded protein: CASSWTGVPSEGYTF. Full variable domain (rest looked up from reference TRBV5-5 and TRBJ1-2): DAGVTQSPTHLIKTRGQQVTLRCSPISGHKSVSWYQQVLGQGPQFIFQYYEKEERGRGNFPDRFSARQFPNYSSELNVNALLLGDSALYLCASSWTGVPSEGYTFGSGTRLTVV.

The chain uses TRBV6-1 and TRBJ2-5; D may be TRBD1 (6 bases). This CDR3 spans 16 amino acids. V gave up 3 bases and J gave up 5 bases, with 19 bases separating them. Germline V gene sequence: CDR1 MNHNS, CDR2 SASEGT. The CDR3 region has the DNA TGTGCCAGCAGTGACATCACAGGGTTCCTCAGGGAGACCCAGTACTTC. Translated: CASSDITGFLRETQYF.

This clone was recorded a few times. The CDR3 DNA is TGTGCCTCCTCGCAGGGACAGAGCACAGATACGCAGTATTTT. Translation gives CASSQGQSTDTQYF. V is TRBV6-5 and J is TRBJ2-3; 7 nucleotides match TRBD1. The CDR3 contains 14 residues. After removal of 11 bases from V and 0 bases from J, the junction contained 8 bases not matched to a gene. Germline loops: CDR1 MNHEY, CDR2 SVGAGI.

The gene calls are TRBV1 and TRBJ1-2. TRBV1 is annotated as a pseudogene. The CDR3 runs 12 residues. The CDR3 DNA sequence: TGCACCAGCAGCCAAGATTGCGGGGAACACACCTTC. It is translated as CTSSQDCGEHTF.

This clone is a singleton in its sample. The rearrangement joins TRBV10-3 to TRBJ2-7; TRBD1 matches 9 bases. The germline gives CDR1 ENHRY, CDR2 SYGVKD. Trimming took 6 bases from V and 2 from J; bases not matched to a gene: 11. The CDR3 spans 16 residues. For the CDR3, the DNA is TGTGCCATCAGCCTAAAATCGGGACAGGGCACCTACGAGCAGTACTTC. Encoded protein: CAISLKSGQGTYEQYF.

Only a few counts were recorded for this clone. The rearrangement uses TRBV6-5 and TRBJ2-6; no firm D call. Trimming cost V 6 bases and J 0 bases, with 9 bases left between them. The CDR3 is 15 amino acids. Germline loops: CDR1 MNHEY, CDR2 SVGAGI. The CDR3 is CASRPTFSGANVLTF. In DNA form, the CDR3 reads TGTGCCAGCAGGCCGACATTCTCTGGGGCCAACGTCCTGACTTTC.

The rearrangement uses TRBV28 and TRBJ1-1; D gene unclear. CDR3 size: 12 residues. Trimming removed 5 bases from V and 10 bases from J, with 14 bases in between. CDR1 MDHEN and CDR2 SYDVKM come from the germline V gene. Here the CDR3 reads CASSPEPFRAFF. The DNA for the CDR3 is TGTGCCAGCAGTCCTGAACCCTTTAGAGCTTTCTTT.

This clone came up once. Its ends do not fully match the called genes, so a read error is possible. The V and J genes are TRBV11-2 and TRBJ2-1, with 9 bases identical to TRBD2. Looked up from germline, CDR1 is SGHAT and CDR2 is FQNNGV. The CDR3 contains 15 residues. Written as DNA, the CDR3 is TGTGCCAGCAGCTTCCGACTAGCGGCCTACAATGAGCAGCTCTTC. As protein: CASSFRLAAYNEQLF.

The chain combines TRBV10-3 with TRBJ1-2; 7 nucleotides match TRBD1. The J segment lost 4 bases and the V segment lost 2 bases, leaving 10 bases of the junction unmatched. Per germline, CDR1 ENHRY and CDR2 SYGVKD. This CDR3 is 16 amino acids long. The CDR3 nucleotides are TGTGCCATCAGTGAGGCGGAAGGGACAGACAGCTATGGCTACACCTTC. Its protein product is CAISEAEGTDSYGYTF.

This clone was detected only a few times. CDR3 region: CASSPRGYIQYF. CDR3 sequence (DNA): TGTGCCAGCAGCCCACGGGGGTACATTCAGTACTTC. The chain is built from TRBV14 and TRBJ2-4; D possibly corresponds to TRBD2 (6 bases). Trimming stripped 4 bases from V and 8 bases from J, with 9 bases between. Germline CDR1 and CDR2: SGHDN and FVKESK. The CDR3 spans 12 residues.

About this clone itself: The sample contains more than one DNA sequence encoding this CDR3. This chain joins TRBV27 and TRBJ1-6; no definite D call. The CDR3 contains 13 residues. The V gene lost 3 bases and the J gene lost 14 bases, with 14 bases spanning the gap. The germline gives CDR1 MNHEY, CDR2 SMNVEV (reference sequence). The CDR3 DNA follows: TGTGCCAGCAGTTTCGTAAGCGGATCGGCCCTCCACTTT. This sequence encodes CASSFVSGSALHF.

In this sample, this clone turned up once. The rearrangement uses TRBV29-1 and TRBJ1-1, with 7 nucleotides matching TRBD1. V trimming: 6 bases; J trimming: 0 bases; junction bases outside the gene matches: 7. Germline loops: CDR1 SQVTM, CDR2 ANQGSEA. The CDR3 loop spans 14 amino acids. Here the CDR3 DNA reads TGCAGCGTGACAGGGCCCAACTTGAACACTGAAGCTTTCTTT. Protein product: CSVTGPNLNTEAFF.

Here the CDR3 DNA reads TGTGCCAGCCAGGGGACAGGGAGTGGCTACACCTTC. It codes for CASQGTGSGYTF. The chain couples TRBV2 to TRBJ1-2, with 9 bases aligning to TRBD1. The CDR3 has 12 amino acids. Germline V gives CDR1 SNHLY, CDR2 FYNNEI. Germline trimming cut 8 bases from V and 7 bases from J; bases unmatched to any gene: 5. Complete variable domain (other parts from reference TRBV2 and TRBJ1-2): EPEVTQTPSHQVTQMGQEVILRCVPISNHLYFYWYRQILGQKVEFLVSFYNNEISEKSEIFDDQFSVERPDGSNFTLKIRSTKLEDSAMYFCASQGTGSGYTFGSGTRLTVV.

The CDR3 DNA sequence: TGTGCCAGCAGCACAAACCCAGGAGGTTACGAGCAGTACTTC. Its translation: CASSTNPGGYEQYF. V is TRBV5-8 and J is TRBJ2-5, with D possibly matching TRBD2 (5 bases). Near its end, the DNA agrees better with TRBJ2-7, so the J call may be wrong. This CDR3 has 14 residues. CDR1 and CDR2 from the germline V gene are SGHTS and YDEGEE.

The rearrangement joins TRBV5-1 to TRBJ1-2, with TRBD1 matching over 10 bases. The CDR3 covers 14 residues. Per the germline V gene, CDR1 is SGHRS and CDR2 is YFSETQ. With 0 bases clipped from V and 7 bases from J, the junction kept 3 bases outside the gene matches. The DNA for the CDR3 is TGCGCCAGCAGCTTGGGACAGGGGGCCGGTGGCTACACCTTC. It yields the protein CASSLGQGAGGYTF.

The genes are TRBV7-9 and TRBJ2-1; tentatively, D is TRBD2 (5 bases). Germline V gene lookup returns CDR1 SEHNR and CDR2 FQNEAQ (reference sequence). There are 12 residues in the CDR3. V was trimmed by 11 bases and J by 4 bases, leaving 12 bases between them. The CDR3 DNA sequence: TGTGCCCACCGGGAAGGGTACAATGAGCAGTTCTTC. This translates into CAHREGYNEQFF.